The source of this T cell receptor (beta chain) is a study of CD8+CD57+ T cells in acquired aplastic anemia. Turning to the study itself: The mean DNA yield obtained from sorted CD4+ and CD8+ cells came to around 3 ug. Study findings and constraints: Around 27 CD8+ CDR3 sequences occurred in both the patients and the controls. In CD8+ cells, Simpson's diversity showed no significant difference between patients and controls.

CD8+CD57+ cell expansion had been shown by flow cytometry in patients chosen for sequencing. Severe acquired aplastic anemia was present in every patient. In regard to this clonotype: What it recognizes is unknown.

Genomic DNA, serving as template, underwent TCR beta VDJ and CDR3 profiling. Each CDR3 protein gets one entry after TCRdb re-called the reads with MiXCR. This sample has about 58,000 distinct CDR3 sequences, with 55% to 70% found just once. Sequenced material: sorted CD4+, CD8+, or CD8+CD57+ T cells (not recorded which) from PBMCs. The TCR was taken from a human donor with aplastic anemia.

Written as DNA, the CDR3 is TGCGCCAGCAGCGTTCAGGGAAGAGGCTACGAGCAGTACTTC. As protein: CASSVQGRGYEQYF. The chain has TRBV5-1 and TRBJ2-7; weak D call: TRBD1 (5 bases). The germline V gene has CDR1 SGHRS and CDR2 YFSETQ. V dropped 4 bases and J dropped 3 bases, with 14 bases sitting between them. This CDR3 has 14 residues.